These T cell receptor beta chains were read from a single sample in a study of blood T cell repertoires in COVID-19. The data were produced by immunoSEQ multiplex PCR, yet TCRdb's version contains in-frame clones alone and is incomplete. The profile shows about 160,000 clones, approximately 84% of them singletons. The source material was peripheral blood. These receptor sequences come from a woman aged 50 to 65 with COVID-19, enrolled during active disease. Each CDR3 is given with its conserved first and last residue. The order of the fields is V gene, CDR3 protein.

TRBV7-3,CASSSGQALCEQYF
TRBV10-3,CATVDRGQDGYTF
TRBV19,CASRQSGTGAYGYTF
TRBV7-9,CASSQTGTVSTEAFF
TRBV19,CASSGTNFQPQHF
TRBV2,CASSEARDRAYEQYF
TRBV18,CASSPRDTEKLFF
TRBV6-5,CASSLVDREGQYF
TRBV5-1,CASSSEVRIEQYF
TRBV7-9,CASSSRPGQGINSPLHF
TRBV5-4,CASSLSGQVKYEQFF
TRBV28,CASSSAYEQYF
TRBV9,CASSNNPGLTNSPLHF
TRBV23-1,CASFRRGGRGIQPQHF
TRBV9,CASSVSGVVYNEQFF
TRBV18,CASSPPRAGGGDTEAFF
TRBV30,CAWGGDRYQPQHF
TRBV2,CASSEGESLGYTF
TRBV7-3,CASSLMSGGSATQYF
TRBV12-5,CASGLDGRGLATNEKLFF
TRBV12-3/TRBV12-4,CASGQPQRGYTF
TRBV10-1,CASSPGGRETQYF
TRBV18,CASSPPETTTGELFF
TRBV12-3/TRBV12-4,CASSPGGAYEQYF
TRBV4-1,CASSQIGSGYEQYF
TRBV19,CASSIITGGSYEQYF
TRBV5-1,CASSLVGTGDEQFF
TRBV7-3,CASSIQGTNSPLHF
TRBV19,CASSQGWPYEQYF
TRBV29-1,CSVADTTDEQYF
TRBV7-3,CASSRTGEETQYF
TRBV5-1,CASSLALTGYNEQFF
TRBV6-1,CASSFRGALNTEAFF
TRBV18,CASSPTGAGNTIYF
TRBV28,CASHPLGSGSPLHF
TRBV28,CASSLVGGGNTIYF
TRBV9,CASSPGQYNEKLFF
TRBV3-1/TRBV3-2,CASSFEVGTGELFF
TRBV6-5,CASSYTPTGNTEAFF
TRBV5-1,CASSLGGTGGTEAFF
TRBV2,CASSGGSNTGELFF
TRBV4-1,CASSQAGGRDYGYTF
TRBV30,CAWSGTGVEKLFF
TRBV7-9,CASSPLGGLNTEAFF
TRBV28,CASKTGTGDNYGYTF
TRBV19,CASSPGQLNTEAFF
TRBV3-1/TRBV3-2,CASSPPGVLYGYTF
TRBV29-1,CSVLRQANTEAFF